The 30 T cell receptor beta chains given below trace back to one sample, sequenced in a study of T cells in Graves' hyperthyroidism and ophthalmopathy (dated by TCRdb to about 2019). The receptor library was made with multiplex PCR. The run used an Illumina HiSeq 2000. The TCR beta CDR3 regions were amplified from RNA transcripts. For the first round of RT-PCR on the TCR CDR3, the HTBI primer set was used together with the Qiagen OneStep RT-PCR kit. Using fastp at Q25 and MiXCR, TCRdb reprocessed the public reads and kept productive beta chains. Each entry merges the rows of one CDR3 protein and shows their most common DNA and genes. The sample profile shows approximately 400,000 distinct CDR3 sequences; around a sixth of them were found once. Clones ranked in the top ten supply around an eighth of the sample. The sequenced sample was blood. The receptors come from a young woman with Graves' hyperthyroidism.

This clonotype has ten or more counts. V gene TRBV2 combines with J gene TRBJ2-2, with 10 bases aligning to TRBD1. The CDR3 loop spans 17 amino acids. The V segment lost 3 bases and the J segment 4 bases; nucleotides outside the gene matches: 8. Germline V CDR1 and CDR2: SNHLY, FYNNEI. The CDR3 DNA reads as TGTGCCAGCAGTGAGGGACAGGGGAGAAGTCCCACCGGGGAGCTGTTTTTT. It codes for CASSEGQGRSPTGELFF.

This clonotype turned up a few times. The CDR3 DNA reads as TGTGCCAGCTCACCCTGGACAGGACTCATGAACACTGAAGCTTTCTTT. Amino acid sequence: CASSPWTGLMNTEAFF. The rearrangement links TRBV18 to TRBJ1-1, with 7 bases matching TRBD1. The CDR3 extends over 16 amino acids. V shed 3 bases and J 0 bases; nucleotides not matched to a gene: 7. Germline values: CDR1 KGHSH, CDR2 LQKENI.

This clonotype was counted between two and nine times. The CDR3 sequence: CASSQGQGGIGYTF. CDR3 DNA sequence: TGCGCCAGCAGCCAGGGACAGGGGGGAATCGGCTACACCTTC. The chain employs TRBV4-1 and TRBJ1-2; 11 bases map to TRBD1. J was trimmed by 8 bases and V by 3 bases; bases with no gene match: 5. CDR1 is MGHRA, CDR2 YSYEKL, per germline. The length of the CDR3 is 14 residues.

The chain combines TRBV19 with TRBJ1-5; D perhaps matches TRBD1 (6 bases). CDR1 and CDR2 from the germline V gene are LNHDA and SQIVND (reference sequence). Trimming took 2 bases from V and 0 from J, leaving 8 bases between them. There are 15 residues in the CDR3. The CDR3 region is CASSISRGSNQPQHF. The DNA for the CDR3 is TGTGCCAGTAGTATAAGCAGGGGTAGCAATCAGCCCCAGCATTTT.

This clonotype was recorded at least ten times. The CDR3 loop reads CAAGQGTYGYTF. The CDR3 DNA reads TGTGCCGCGGGACAGGGAACCTATGGCTACACCTTC. The V call is TRBV6-1, the J call TRBJ1-2, with 9 bases lining up with TRBD1. Germline V CDR1 and CDR2: MNHNS, SASEGT. The CDR3 is 12 residues long. V shed 11 bases, J shed 4 bases, and the junction held 5 bases outside the gene matches.

Turning to this clonotype: The CDR3 does not end in the conserved phenylalanine or tryptophan, so this is likely a read error. The CDR3 loop is CASSLGFGAPPYNEQFL. The CDR3 DNA is TGCGCCAGCAGCTTGGGTTTTGGGGCCCCCCCCTACAATGAGCAGTTCCTC. J is TRBJ2-1 and V is TRBV5-1; D might be TRBD1 (5 bases). This CDR3 region has 17 residues. Germline V gene data show CDR1 as SGHRS and CDR2 as YFSETQ. V gave up 0 bases and J gave up 2 bases, with 15 bases separating them.

A few counts support this clonotype. The V call is TRBV20-1, the J call TRBJ2-3; 13 positions match TRBD2. V lost 3 bases and J lost 4; bases outside the gene matches: 7. Per germline, CDR1 DFQATT and CDR2 SNEGSKA (reference sequence). This CDR3 region has 16 residues. The CDR3 DNA sequence: TGCAGTGCTAGCTTCGGACTAGCGGGGGAGTCAGATACGCAGTATTTT. Translation: CSASFGLAGESDTQYF.

This clonotype has a count of ten or more. The rearrangement links TRBV2 to TRBJ1-5; possibly TRBD1 for D (6 bases). Germline CDR1 SNHLY, CDR2 FYNNEI. The CDR3 has 16 residues. V lost 2 bases and J 1 base, leaving 12 bases between the germline ends. The CDR3 protein is CASSEHQGWSNQPQHF. Here the CDR3 DNA reads TGTGCCAGCAGTGAACATCAGGGGTGGAGCAATCAGCCCCAGCATTTT.

The rearrangement uses TRBV6-1 and TRBJ2-4; weak D call: TRBD2 (5 bases). The CDR3 has 13 residues. Germline V lookup: CDR1 MNHNS, CDR2 SASEGT. The V and J ends lost 7 bases and 1 base respectively, with 8 bases between them. For the CDR3, the DNA is TGTGCCAGCAAGAGGGATGCCAAAAACATTCAGTACTTC. Amino acid sequence: CASKRDAKNIQYF.

This clonotype was counted many times. The chain joins TRBV20-1 to TRBJ2-7, with 11 bases matching TRBD2. V shed 1 base and J 0 bases; nucleotides not matched to a gene: 11. The CDR3 is made up of 18 amino acids. Germline V gene lookup returns CDR1 DFQATT and CDR2 SNEGSKA (reference sequence). The CDR3 DNA reads TGCAGTGCTAGAGGTCCGGGTCTAGCGGGAGGTTTCTCCTACGAGCAGTACTTC. This sequence encodes CSARGPGLAGGFSYEQYF.

This clonotype came up many times. V usage is TRBV28 and J usage is TRBJ2-1, with 10 bases matching TRBD2. Per the germline V gene, CDR1 is MDHEN and CDR2 is SYDVKM. CDR3 length equals 17 residues. V dropped 2 bases and J dropped 5; count of bases not matched to a gene: 9. CDR3 nucleotide sequence: TGTGCCAGCAGTTTAAGCCCTGGGCTAGCGGGAGACAATGAGCAGTTCTTC. Residues: CASSLSPGLAGDNEQFF. The variable domain in full, completed from reference TRBV28 and TRBJ2-1, reads DVKVTQSSRYLVKRTGEKVFLECVQDMDHENMFWYRQDPGLGLRLIYFSYDVKMKEKGDIPEGYSVSREKKERFSLILESASTNQTSMYLCASSLSPGLAGDNEQFFGPGTRLTVL.

This clonotype appeared a few times. V is TRBV6-5 and J is TRBJ2-2; no reliable D call. The CDR3 consists of 12 residues. Per germline, CDR1 MNHEY and CDR2 SVGAGI. Trimming took off 0 bases at V and 7 bases at J, with 3 bases between the two ends. The CDR3 bases are TGTGCCAGCAGTTACTCTGGCGGGGAGCTGTTTTTT. Its translation: CASSYSGGELFF.

The chain links TRBV6-2 or TRBV6-3 to TRBJ2-1, with D possibly being TRBD1 (5 bases). The V and J ends lost 1 base and 4 bases respectively, with 14 bases between them. Germline V lookup: CDR1 MNHEY, CDR2 SVGEGT. This CDR3 region has 16 residues. CDR3 sequence reads: CASSYFGDRTYNEQFF. DNA for the CDR3: TGTGCCAGCAGTTACTTCGGAGACAGAACTTACAATGAGCAGTTCTTC.

This clonotype occurred a few times. Given a much more abundant clone one base away, this may be a read error. This chain connects TRBV24-1 to TRBJ2-1, with D perhaps TRBD2 (7 bases). Trimming removed 5 bases at V and 8 bases at J, with 18 bases between. The germline CDR1 and CDR2 sequences are KGHDR and SFDVKD. CDR3 length: 15 residues. The CDR3 sequence: CATSVRGGSTDEQFF. The CDR3 DNA follows: TGTGCCACCAGTGTAAGGGGGGGTTCCACAGATGAGCAGTTCTTC.

This clonotype was counted ten times or more. This chain joins TRBV7-2 and TRBJ1-6; 7 nucleotides agree with TRBD1. The CDR3 extends over 15 amino acids. V shed 4 bases and J 7 bases; nucleotides not matched to a gene: 7. Looked up from germline, CDR1 is SGHTA and CDR2 is FQGNSA. This chain's CDR3 is CASSSQTGRNSPLHF. As DNA, the CDR3 is TGTGCCAGCAGCTCGCAGACAGGGAGGAATTCACCCCTCCACTTT.

This clonotype was recorded a few times. CDR3 sequence: CASSLSGTLEQFF. The CDR3 DNA sequence: TGTGCCAGCAGCTTATCCGGGACCCTTGAGCAGTTCTTC. The chain has TRBV7-9 and TRBJ2-1, with D perhaps given as TRBD1 or TRBD2 (5 bases each). CDR1 and CDR2 (germline): SEHNR, FQNEAQ (reference sequence). This CDR3 spans 13 amino acids. V was trimmed by 2 bases and J by 9 bases, leaving 11 bases between them.

This clonotype was observed many times. V is TRBV12-3 or TRBV12-4 and J is TRBJ1-2; no firm D call. The CDR3 covers 14 residues. Trimming removed 0 bases from V and 2 bases from J, with 7 bases in between. CDR3 region: CASSLASRNYGYTF. The CDR3, as DNA: TGTGCCAGCAGTTTAGCTTCCAGGAACTATGGCTACACCTTC.

This clonotype was seen repeatedly, ten times or more. This rearrangement joins TRBV7-2 to TRBJ2-3; possibly TRBD2 for D (5 bases). The CDR3 runs 16 residues. CDR1 SGHTA and CDR2 FQGNSA come from the germline V gene. V lost 4 bases and J 2 bases, leaving 16 bases between the germline ends. CDR3 nucleotide sequence: TGTGCCAGCAGCTCCCGGGCCGAGAGGGACACAGATACGCAGTATTTT. Amino acid sequence: CASSSRAERDTDTQYF.

This clonotype was seen many times. The V call is TRBV20-1, the J call TRBJ2-3; D may be TRBD2 (6 bases). Trimming pared 2 bases from V and 2 bases from J, leaving 14 bases between. Germline lookup yields CDR1 DFQATT and CDR2 SNEGSKA (reference sequence). The CDR3 consists of 15 residues. The CDR3 DNA reads as TGCAGTGCTAGATCCAGCGGGTGGTACACAGATACGCAGTATTTT. Amino acid sequence: CSARSSGWYTDTQYF.

This clonotype has ten or more counts. The J gene is TRBJ1-5, the V gene TRBV11-3; the D is unclear. With 0 bases removed from V and 0 bases from J, the gap between germline ends came to 9 bases. The CDR3 totals 16 residues. Germline V CDR1 and CDR2: SGHNT, YENEEA. CDR3 protein: CASSLEFSLSNQPQHF. CDR3 in DNA: TGTGCCAGCAGCTTAGAGTTCAGCCTTAGCAATCAGCCCCAGCATTTT.

This clonotype has just a few counts. The rearrangement joins TRBV18 to TRBJ2-1, with D maybe TRBD2 (6 bases). Germline CDR1 is KGHSH and CDR2 is LQKENI. Trimming stripped 3 bases from V and 3 bases from J, with 15 bases between. The CDR3 totals 16 residues. CDR3 DNA: TGTGCCAGCTCACCTCCCGGGACTCTTTTCTACAATGAGCAGTTCTTC. Translated, it gives CASSPPGTLFYNEQFF.

J is TRBJ2-7 and V is TRBV11-3; 8 positions agree with TRBD1. CDR3 length: 13 amino acids. Germline V CDR1 and CDR2: SGHNT, YENEEA. V trimming: 11 bases; J trimming: 1 base; junction bases outside the gene matches: 7. CDR3 in DNA: TGTGCCGCCAGCAGGACAGGGTCCTACGAGCAGTACTTC. Translating gives CAASRTGSYEQYF.

This clonotype showed up just a few times. In DNA, the CDR3 is TGCGCCAGCAGCCAAGATAGGCAGGTCACCTACAATGAGCAGTTCTTC. This translates into CASSQDRQVTYNEQFF. This rearrangement joins TRBV4-1 to TRBJ2-1; no reliable D call. V dropped 0 bases and J dropped 2 bases, with 11 bases sitting between them. The CDR3 is 16 amino acids. Germline V CDR1 and CDR2: MGHRA, YSYEKL.

This clonotype was found many times. The chain joins TRBV20-1 to TRBJ1-5; unclear D gene. CDR3 length: 14 residues. CDR1 DFQATT and CDR2 SNEGSKA come from the germline V gene (reference sequence). V was clipped by 3 bases and J by 7 bases, with 16 bases between them. The CDR3 reads CSASYPDRWQPQHF. In DNA, the CDR3 is TGCAGTGCTAGTTATCCGGACCGGTGGCAGCCCCAGCATTTT.

This clonotype was recorded many times. The V and J genes are TRBV15 and TRBJ2-3, with a tentative D call TRBD2 (5 bases). The germline V and J ends were trimmed by 0 bases and 5 bases, with 6 bases remaining between them. Per germline, CDR1 LNHNV and CDR2 YYDKDF (reference sequence). This CDR3 is built from 13 residues. The CDR3 is CATSRDRGDTQYF. Here the CDR3 DNA reads TGTGCCACCAGCAGAGATCGGGGAGATACGCAGTATTTT.

This sequence joins TRBV3-1 and TRBJ2-2; no definite D call. The germline CDR1 and CDR2 sequences are LGHDT and YNNKEL (reference sequence). CDR3 size: 16 residues. The V end was cut by 0 bases, the J end by 3 bases, with 11 bases between. The CDR3 reads CASSQDGNSYTGELFF. The CDR3 DNA is TGTGCCAGCAGCCAAGATGGTAACAGTTACACCGGGGAGCTGTTTTTT.

In its sample, this clonotype was seen many times. This chain connects TRBV12-3 or TRBV12-4 to TRBJ1-3; the D gene is possibly TRBD1 (5 bases). The CDR3 runs 18 residues. V lost 1 base and J lost 0, with 16 bases in between. The CDR3 nucleotides read TGTGCCAGCAGTTTAGGCCGGGACGTGATAGCCTCTGGAAACACCATATATTTT. Encoded protein: CASSLGRDVIASGNTIYF.

This clonotype was observed many times. The chain joins TRBV2 to TRBJ2-3; TRBD2 matches at 7 bases. The V and J ends lost 4 bases and 0 bases, in that order; junction bases with no gene match: 1. This CDR3 is built from 14 residues. The germline gives CDR1 SNHLY, CDR2 FYNNEI. The CDR3 DNA reads as TGTGCCAGCAGTGCTAGCGGTAGCACAGATACGCAGTATTTT. Protein product: CASSASGSTDTQYF.

This clonotype came up many times. This chain uses TRBV2 with TRBJ1-2, with TRBD1 identical over 7 bases. This CDR3 has 16 amino acids. Per the germline V gene, CDR1 is SNHLY and CDR2 is FYNNEI. With 3 bases clipped from V and 7 bases from J, the junction kept 14 bases outside the gene matches. The CDR3 nucleotides read TGTGCCAGCAGTGATTTGGCGACAGGGCGTGAAGTTGGCTACACCTTC. It codes for CASSDLATGREVGYTF.

This clonotype was counted at least ten times. V usage is TRBV7-8 and J usage is TRBJ1-5; 7 bases map to TRBD1. V shed 5 bases and J 1 base; nucleotides not matched to a gene: 14. The CDR3 covers 18 residues. Per the germline V gene, CDR1 is SGHVS and CDR2 is FQNEAQ. CDR3 region: CASSGRTGGSWSNQPQHF. In DNA, the CDR3 is TGTGCCAGCAGCGGGAGGACAGGCGGGAGTTGGAGCAATCAGCCCCAGCATTTT. The variable domain in full, completed from reference TRBV7-8 and TRBJ1-5, reads GAGVSQSPRYKVAKRGQDVALRCDPISGHVSLFWYQQALGQGPEFLTYFQNEAQLDKSGLPSDRFFAERPEGSVSTLKIQRTQQEDSAVYLCASSGRTGGSWSNQPQHFGDGTRLSIL.